Listed here are 25 T cell receptor beta chains from one sample, sequenced in a study of T-cell reconstitution after alpha-beta-depleted transplantation in children (dated by TCRdb to about 2016). Library creation used PCR. Sequencer: Illumina HiSeq 2500. TCR libraries were prepared with molecular barcoding, using unique molecular identifiers to normalize TCRbeta repertoire quantification. TCRdb passed the public sequencing reads through fastp at Q25 and MiXCR, retaining productive beta sequences. Records with the same CDR3 protein are collapsed into one entry carrying the most frequent genes and DNA. This sample comprises some 830,000 distinct CDR3 sequences, 16% of them detected only once. Together, the top ten hold roughly 5% of the sample. Sample treatment or condition, as interpreted from the label and publication: allogeneic hematopoietic cell transplantation with graft depleted of TCRalphabeta T cells and CD19 B cells.

The specimen comprised PBMCs, mostly from graft donor cells, sampled 360 days after TCRalphabeta/CD19-depleted stem cell transplant. These receptors were taken from a male patient under 18 who had a stem cell transplant for acute lymphoblastic leukemia, so the T cells may come from the graft donor.

The table lists this clonotype with a few counts. In nucleotides, the CDR3 is TGCAGTGCCCGCATCCAGGGTGGCTTCTTT. Amino acids: CSARIQGGFF. The chain combines TRBV20-1 with TRBJ1-1, with D maybe TRBD1 (5 bases). The CDR3 runs to 10 residues. Germline assignment: CDR1 DFQATT and CDR2 SNEGSKA (reference sequence). The V end was cut by 6 bases, the J end by 14 bases, with 16 bases between.

At least ten counts were recorded for this clonotype. The V call is TRBV4-2, the J call TRBJ2-7; 11 bases are a match to TRBD2. Germline lookup yields CDR1 LGHNA and CDR2 YNFKEQ. The V and J ends lost 1 base and 0 bases, in that order; junction bases with no gene match: 8. The CDR3 sequence is 18 residues long. Written as DNA, the CDR3 is TGTGCCAGCAGCCAAGGGCTAGCGGGAGGCCTGCTCTCCTACGAGCAGTACTTC. It yields the protein CASSQGLAGGLLSYEQYF.

This clonotype was observed at least ten times. The chain links TRBV12-3 or TRBV12-4 to TRBJ2-2; 13 nucleotides line up with TRBD2. The CDR3 has 15 amino acids. Unmatched junction bases numbered 5, after V lost 7 bases and J lost 6 bases. The CDR3 here is CASTAGLAGPGELFF. The DNA of the CDR3 is TGTGCCAGCACAGCGGGACTAGCGGGACCCGGGGAGCTGTTTTTT.

This clonotype occurred a few times. The chain is built from TRBV9 and TRBJ2-7; the match to TRBD1 covers 11 bases. From germline, CDR1 is SGDLS and CDR2 YYNGEE. The CDR3 spans 15 residues. Trimming took 4 bases from V and 2 from J; bases not matched to a gene: 5. DNA of the CDR3: TGTGCCAGCAGCCTATTGGGACAGGGGGCCTACGAGCAGTACTTC. This codes for CASSLLGQGAYEQYF.

The chain couples TRBV28 to TRBJ2-1, with TRBD1 as a possible D gene (5 bases). The CDR3 loop spans 12 amino acids. CDR1 is MDHEN and CDR2 is SYDVKM in the germline V gene. Trimming removed 3 bases from V and 9 bases from J, with 9 bases in between. Here the CDR3 reads CASSFRVGEQFF. The CDR3 coding sequence is TGTGCCAGCAGTTTCAGGGTGGGTGAGCAGTTCTTC.

The genes are TRBV4-1 and TRBJ2-7; TRBD2 matches 11 bases. The CDR3 runs to 14 residues. V shed 1 base and J 6 bases; nucleotides not matched to a gene: 2. The germline gives CDR1 MGHRA, CDR2 YSYEKL. CDR3 in DNA: TGCGCCAGCAGCCAAGTAGCGGGAGGGGGCGAGCAGTACTTC. It translates to CASSQVAGGGEQYF.

At least ten counts were recorded for this clonotype. The chain links TRBV11-3 to TRBJ2-7, with 10 nucleotides matching TRBD1. The CDR3 consists of 15 residues. V lost 2 bases, J lost 2 bases, and 3 bases stayed unmatched. Germline lookup yields CDR1 SGHNT and CDR2 YENEEA. This CDR3 is CASSLRGTGAYEQYF. The CDR3 DNA follows: TGTGCCAGCAGCTTAAGGGGGACAGGGGCCTACGAGCAGTACTTC.

The chain joins TRBV15 to TRBJ1-4, with TRBD1 matching over 7 bases. V trimming: 4 bases; J trimming: 2 bases; junction bases outside the gene matches: 4. CDR1 LNHNV and CDR2 YYDKDF come from the germline V gene (reference sequence). CDR3 length: 15 amino acids. In nucleotides, the CDR3 is TGTGCCACCAGCATCAGGGGGGGGACTAATGAAAAACTGTTTTTT. This gives the protein CATSIRGGTNEKLFF.

This chain joins TRBV12-3 or TRBV12-4 and TRBJ2-5; 8 bases line up with TRBD1. V dropped 7 bases and J dropped 7; count of bases not matched to a gene: 11. The CDR3 sequence is 14 residues long. The CDR3 DNA reads TGTGCCAGCACCTTTGGGGACAGGTGGATGACCCAGTACTTC. Amino acids: CASTFGDRWMTQYF.

The chain couples TRBV10-3 to TRBJ2-3; 8 bases map to TRBD1. CDR3 size: 16 residues. V shed 0 bases, J shed 5 bases, and the junction held 7 bases outside the gene matches. Germline V gene sequence: CDR1 ENHRY, CDR2 SYGVKD. CDR3 in amino acids: CAISESQAGGRDTQYF. CDR3 sequence (DNA): TGTGCCATCAGTGAGTCTCAGGCAGGGGGCCGAGATACGCAGTATTTT.

This chain uses TRBV27 with TRBJ1-1; D perhaps matches TRBD1 (5 bases). The CDR3 contains 13 residues. V lost 8 bases and J lost 5, with 15 bases in between. Germline V gene lookup returns CDR1 MNHEY and CDR2 SMNVEV (reference sequence). DNA of the CDR3: TGTGCCAGCCGCGGGACTCGAAGGACTGAAGCTTTCTTT. It translates to CASRGTRRTEAFF.

This clonotype was seen ten or more times. This chain links TRBV20-1 with TRBJ1-1, with a tentative D call TRBD1 (5 bases). The CDR3 extends over 13 amino acids. Germline V gene data show CDR1 as DFQATT and CDR2 as SNEGSKA (reference sequence). V was pared by 1 base and J by 4 bases, with 10 bases between. CDR3 bases: TGCAGTGCTAGAGTTGTGGGGGGCACTGAAGCTTTCTTT. Protein sequence: CSARVVGGTEAFF.

This clonotype was seen ten or more times. The rearrangement uses TRBV7-9 and TRBJ2-5; a possible D gene is TRBD1 (6 bases). The CDR3 sequence is 15 residues long. Trimming took 2 bases from V and 3 from J, leaving 13 bases between them. The germline V gene encodes CDR1 SEHNR and CDR2 FQNEAQ (reference sequence). The CDR3 nucleotides are TGTGCCAGCAGCTTATGGGCTCACAGGGAAGAGACCCAGTACTTC. This encodes CASSLWAHREETQYF.

V gene TRBV10-3 combines with J gene TRBJ2-5; 9 bases agree with TRBD2. V lost 0 bases and J lost 5; bases outside the gene matches: 10. The CDR3 has 17 residues. CDR1 is ENHRY, CDR2 SYGVKD, per germline. CDR3 sequence (DNA): TGTGCCATCAGTGAGTCGGTGACTAGCGGACGACTGGAGACCCAGTACTTC. The encoded protein is CAISESVTSGRLETQYF.

The chain employs TRBV5-4 and TRBJ2-2; no definite D call. The CDR3 extends over 15 amino acids. From germline, CDR1 is SGHNT and CDR2 YYREEE (reference sequence). V lost 4 bases and J 0 bases, leaving 10 bases between the germline ends. The CDR3 sequence is CASSPIGPNTGELFF. In nucleotides, the CDR3 is TGTGCCAGCAGCCCCATTGGGCCGAACACCGGGGAGCTGTTTTTT.

This clonotype turned up a few times. J is TRBJ2-7 and V is TRBV7-8, with TRBD2 identical over 11 bases. Trimming took 5 bases from V and 0 from J; bases not matched to a gene: 18. The CDR3 contains 20 residues. Germline V gene sequence: CDR1 SGHVS, CDR2 FQNEAQ. DNA for the CDR3: TGTGCCAGCAGCCCCCAGTCCGCTAAGCTACTAGCGGGAGACTCCTACGAGCAGTACTTC. Its protein product is CASSPQSAKLLAGDSYEQYF.

The CDR3 DNA reads TGTGCCAGCAGTTCCCAGAAAAATCAGCCCCAGCATTTT. Its translation is CASSSQKNQPQHF. The chain uses TRBV6-5 and TRBJ1-5, with no clear D. The CDR3 extends over 13 amino acids. Germline V lookup: CDR1 MNHEY, CDR2 SVGAGI. V was pared by 4 bases and J by 4 bases, with 8 bases between.

This clonotype was seen repeatedly, ten times or more. The V and J genes are TRBV11-1 and TRBJ2-5, with unresolved D. The germline V gene encodes CDR1 SGHAT and CDR2 FQDESV (reference sequence). With 0 bases removed from V and 1 base from J, the gap between germline ends came to 9 bases. The CDR3 is made up of 15 amino acids. The CDR3 spells CASSLALDTQETQYF. CDR3 in DNA: TGTGCCAGCAGCTTAGCGCTAGACACCCAAGAGACCCAGTACTTC.

V usage is TRBV7-6 and J usage is TRBJ2-6; no reliable D call. Trimming cost V 3 bases and J 0 bases, with 6 bases left between them. CDR1 and CDR2 from the germline V gene are SGHVS and FNYEAQ. The CDR3 runs 15 residues. The CDR3 region is CASSFLISGANVLTF. CDR3 nucleotides: TGTGCCAGCAGCTTTCTGATCTCTGGGGCCAACGTCCTGACTTTC.

This clonotype was seen a handful of times. CDR3 bases: TGTGCCAGCAGTTTATCGGGGGGGCCCCCGTTCTTTGGCTACACCTTC. Translation gives CASSLSGGPPFFGYTF. The genes are TRBV28 and TRBJ1-2; a weak D match, TRBD1 (6 bases). The CDR3 runs to 16 residues. Germline CDR1 MDHEN, CDR2 SYDVKM. Trimming removed 1 base from V and 7 bases from J, with 19 bases in between.

The sample holds a few counts of this clonotype. The V call is TRBV7-3, the J call TRBJ2-6; a possible D gene is TRBD2 (6 bases). There are 17 residues in the CDR3. The V end lost 0 bases, the J end lost 4 bases, and 13 bases lay between the germline ends. The germline CDR1 and CDR2 sequences are SGHTA and FQGTGA. The CDR3 nucleotides are TGTGCCAGCAGCTTAACGGGCGGGGCATCGGGGGCCAACGTCCTGACTTTC. It encodes CASSLTGGASGANVLTF.

This clonotype was counted between two and nine times. J is TRBJ1-1 and V is TRBV20-1; TRBD1 agrees at 8 bases. The CDR3 spans 13 residues. V shed 5 bases and J 4 bases; nucleotides not matched to a gene: 6. Per the germline V gene, CDR1 is DFQATT and CDR2 is SNEGSKA (reference sequence). As DNA, the CDR3 is TGCAGTGCTGTGGACAGGGCTTCCACTGAAGCTTTCTTT. Translated, it gives CSAVDRASTEAFF.

This clonotype ranks as medium-sized. The junction and the germline gene differ at one end; a read error may be behind it. J is TRBJ2-3 and V is TRBV20-1; D is unresolved. This CDR3 has 15 amino acids. Germline CDR1 and CDR2: DFQATT and SNEGSKA (reference sequence). CDR3 DNA: TGCAGTGCTAGAGACCCACTACGGAGCACGGATACGCAGTATTTT. Protein: CSARDPLRSTDTQYF.

This clonotype was picked up many times. V usage is TRBV12-3 or TRBV12-4 and J usage is TRBJ1-2; D might be TRBD1 (5 bases). The length of the CDR3 is 14 residues. V was pared by 3 bases and J by 4 bases, with 12 bases between. The CDR3 reads CASSFTGISYGYTF. The CDR3 DNA reads TGTGCCAGCAGTTTTACAGGAATAAGCTATGGCTACACCTTC.

The gene calls are TRBV4-2 and TRBJ2-1; TRBD1 matches at 12 bases. The germline V gene has CDR1 LGHNA and CDR2 YNFKEQ. There are 14 residues in the CDR3. The V and J ends lost 4 bases and 9 bases, in that order; junction bases with no gene match: 4. The CDR3 region has the DNA TGTGCCAGCAGCCCAGGGACAGGGGGCAGTGAGCAGTTCTTC. This translates into CASSPGTGGSEQFF.